Included here is one T cell receptor beta chain sequence, with context. Trimming removed 1 base from V and 4 bases from J, with 14 bases in between. CDR1 is SGHTA, CDR2 FQGNSA, per germline. The CDR3 loop spans 15 amino acids. This sample was taken from a study of blood T cell repertoires in COVID-19. Study in general: The United States, Italy and Spain provided the acute and convalescent COVID-19 samples. From T cells, B-cell-depleted T cells, or PBMCs came the material, which was cDNA or gDNA.

Authors' methods: Researchers report that nucleated cell counts were estimated from reference gene primer amplification. The repertoire was sequenced with immunoSEQ multiplex PCR; TCRdb's copy has only in-frame clones and lacks some. V and J calls and clone size are as listed in that table; D and trimming were resolved from the DNA. Among 80,000 to 90,000 clones listed, around 88% were seen once. Sequencing input: peripheral blood. The chain has TRBV7-2 and TRBJ2-7; D perhaps matches TRBD2 (6 bases). The source is a man aged 55-75 years with acute or convalescent COVID-19. The CDR3: CASSLVGLGPYEQYF. The CDR3, as DNA: TGTGCCAGCAGCTTAGTGGGACTCGGGCCTTACGAGCAGTACTTC.